This T cell receptor (beta chain) was documented in a study of T cells in Graves' hyperthyroidism and ophthalmopathy. Researchers barred patients who had uncontrolled infection, other autoimmune disease, pregnancy or lactation. V was pared by 6 bases and J by 0 bases, with 8 bases of the junction left unmatched. The CDR3 length is 15 residues. Germline assignment: CDR1 SGHDN and CDR2 FVKESK. Researchers took RNA transcripts and amplified the TCR beta CDR3 regions from them. HTBI primers were the set used in a first-round RT-PCR of the TCR CDR3. TCRdb used MiXCR to reprocess the multiplex PCR reads, holding one entry per CDR3 protein. Altogether hundreds of thousands of distinct CDR3 sequences are present, approximately 25% being singletons, with the ten largest covering about 11%. This clonotype was counted at least ten times.

This clonotype originated in a woman aged 30 to 39 with Graves' ophthalmopathy. Sequenced material: blood. The chain joins TRBV14 to TRBJ2-7; 7 bases map to TRBD2. DNA of the CDR3: TGTGCCAGCAGGGATTCAGCGGGGAGCTCCTACGAGCAGTACTTC. Its protein is CASRDSAGSSYEQYF.